The next 8 T cell receptor beta chains were all read from a single sample in a study of T cells after yellow fever vaccination (dated by TCRdb to 2018 to 2020). In light of the paper, this sample's treatment or condition label describes: live attenuated yellow fever vaccine strain. To prepare the library, 5' RACE was applied. Data came from an Illumina NovaSeq 6000. TCRdb itself trimmed the public reads at Q25 with fastp, ran MiXCR and retained productive beta chains. Rows are unified per CDR3 protein, each entry keeping the most common DNA and genes. In all, the sample holds hundreds of thousands of distinct CDR3 sequences, and roughly an eighth of those were seen once. The top ten hold approximately 3.3% of the sample. The sample was CD4+ T cells sorted from PBMCs, taken 15 days after the yellow fever booster vaccination. The receptor set was obtained from a man in his late teens or twenties who received the YFV17D yellow fever vaccine.

This clonotype was observed a handful of times. The gene calls are TRBV25-1 and TRBJ1-6; D is unclear. CDR1 and CDR2 from the germline V gene are MGHDK and SYGVNS. The CDR3 is made up of 12 amino acids. The CDR3 DNA follows: TGTGCTCACACCGCATATAATTCACCCCTCCACTTT. Its protein product is CAHTAYNSPLHF. Based on the CDR3 plus reference TRBV25-1 and TRBJ1-6, the full variable domain is EADIYQTPRYLVIGTGKKITLECSQTMGHDKMYWYQQDPGMELHLIHYSYGVNSTEKGDLSSESTVSRIRTEHFPLTLESARPSHTSQYLCAHTAYNSPLHFGNGTRLTVT.

V is TRBV5-6 and J is TRBJ2-5, with unresolved D. Germline values: CDR1 SGHDT, CDR2 YYEEEE. Trimming pared 0 bases from V and 4 bases from J, leaving 10 bases between. This CDR3 spans 14 amino acids. The CDR3 DNA reads as TGTGCCAGCAGCTTGGTGGCCGGGCCAGAGACCCAGTACTTC. Protein product: CASSLVAGPETQYF.

This clonotype was counted between two and nine times. The rearrangement links TRBV6-6 to TRBJ2-2; 8 nucleotides agree with TRBD1. This CDR3 is built from 15 residues. CDR1 and CDR2 (germline): MNHNY, SVGAGI (reference sequence). J was trimmed by 5 bases and V by 5 bases; bases with no gene match: 7. The CDR3 reads CASSRGQGRTGELFF. The CDR3 nucleotides read TGTGCCAGCAGTCGTGGACAGGGTAGAACCGGGGAGCTGTTTTTT.

This clonotype showed up just a few times. The rearrangement joins TRBV28 to TRBJ2-3; a weak D match, TRBD1 (5 bases). There are 12 residues in the CDR3. Between the trimmed V and J ends, which lost 10 bases and 2 bases, there was a span of 10 bases. CDR1 and CDR2 from the germline V gene are MDHEN and SYDVKM. This CDR3 is CATQGYTDTQYF. The DNA for the CDR3 is TGTGCCACCCAGGGTTACACAGATACGCAGTATTTT.

This clonotype has more than one count but fewer than ten. This chain joins TRBV9 and TRBJ1-2, with 7 bases identical to TRBD1. Germline lookup yields CDR1 SGDLS and CDR2 YYNGEE. This CDR3 is 14 amino acids long. V lost 2 bases and J lost 6; bases outside the gene matches: 7. The CDR3 region has the DNA TGTGCCAGCAGCGTTAGCTCAGGGGGTAATGGCTACACCTTC. As protein: CASSVSSGGNGYTF.

The chain recombines TRBV7-2 with TRBJ1-6, with unresolved D. CDR1 and CDR2 (germline): SGHTA, FQGNSA. The CDR3 is 17 residues long. V dropped 2 bases and J dropped 0 bases, with 11 bases sitting between them. Here the CDR3 DNA reads TGTGCCAGCAGCTTATATATCCCGAGCTCCTATAATTCACCCCTCCACTTT. Protein sequence: CASSLYIPSSYNSPLHF.

This clonotype was counted many times. V usage is TRBV5-1 and J usage is TRBJ2-1; D gene uncertain. V was cut by 0 bases and J by 5 bases, with 3 bases left in between. The CDR3 totals 12 residues. In germline, CDR1 is SGHRS, CDR2 YFSETQ. The CDR3 nucleotides read TGCGCCAGCAGCTTGGGGCACAATGAGCAGTTCTTC. Protein sequence: CASSLGHNEQFF.

The genes are TRBV10-3 and TRBJ2-1; 11 nucleotides line up with TRBD1. This CDR3 comprises 15 residues. Germline values: CDR1 ENHRY, CDR2 SYGVKD. V gave up 4 bases and J gave up 8 bases; unmatched junction bases: 7. CDR3 DNA sequence: TGTGCCATCAGTGCACCGGGACAGGGGGTCTATGAGCAGTTCTTC. It is translated as CAISAPGQGVYEQFF.